The entry below gives a single T cell receptor beta chain sequence along with its context. The antigen is unknown. The data are from a study of shared clonotypes between healthy human individuals. Naivety among CD8 cells was defined by CD45RO negativity and positive CCR7 selection, thereby excluding terminally differentiated effector memory CD45RA+ cells. Libraries were prepared by immunoSEQ multiplex PCR; TCRdb keeps only in-frame clonotypes and omits some of them. This table has about 2 million clones, approximately 94% appearing once. Study-wide findings and caveats: The sharing of 5% to 6.5% of naive CD4 clonotypes was seen across a handful of donors. Compared with memory subsets, naive subsets generally had larger estimated richness.

Sequenced input: naive CD8+ T cells sorted from blood. The origin of this receptor is a man aged 18 to 30 in good health.

The CDR3 loop reads CASSWAAGLENIQYF. CDR3 DNA sequence: TGTGCCAGCAGCTGGGCGGCGGGACTAGAAAACATTCAGTACTTC. The chain couples TRBV13 to TRBJ2-4; 8 nucleotides line up with TRBD2. This CDR3 is built from 15 residues. Germline V gives CDR1 PRHDT, CDR2 FYEKMQ (reference sequence). After removal of 4 bases from V and 5 bases from J, the junction contained 7 bases not matched to a gene. Combining the CDR3 with reference TRBV13 and TRBJ2-4 gives the whole variable domain AAGVIQSPRHLIKEKRETATLKCYPIPRHDTVYWYQQGPGQDPQFLISFYEKMQSDKGSIPDRFSAQQFSDYHSELNMSSLELGDSALYFCASSWAAGLENIQYFGAGTRLSVL.